The next 18 T cell receptor beta chains were all read from a single sample in a study of T cell changes during pregnancy in multiple sclerosis. Clones were sequenced by immunoSEQ multiplex PCR, and TCRdb holds only the in-frame ones, with some missing. Of 55,000 to 70,000 clones listed, about 90% were seen once; the top ten hold over 0.25%. This material consisted of CD4+ T cells from peripheral blood mononuclear cells, taken after pregnancy. These receptors were collected from a female donor with multiple sclerosis, enrolled in a pregnancy study.

This chain joins TRBV6-4 and TRBJ2-3; 11 nucleotides align to TRBD2. This CDR3 region has 14 residues. Trimming at V came to 4 bases and at J to 6 bases, leaving 3 bases not matched to a gene. CDR1 MRHNA and CDR2 SNTAGT come from the germline V gene. Here the CDR3 DNA reads TGTGCCAGCAGTGCACTAGCGGGAGCTGATACGCAGTATTTT. Residues: CASSALAGADTQYF.

The J gene is TRBJ2-4, the V gene TRBV21-1; the D call TRBD2 from the table was never checked on the DNA. TRBV21-1 is designated a pseudogene. CDR3 length equals 18 residues. CDR3 loop: CASSRRNGAEREFYIQYF. The CDR3 nucleotides are TGTGCCAGCAGCAGGAGAAACGGAGCCGAGAGGGAGTTTTACATTCAGTACTTC.

V is TRBV30 and J is TRBJ1-5, with D tentatively TRBD1 (6 bases). Germline CDR1 GTSNPN, CDR2 SVGIG (reference sequence). CDR3 length: 16 residues. Trimming left V 0 bases short and J 4 bases short, with 16 bases between. The CDR3 is CAWSVGTPLWNQPQHF. Written as DNA, the CDR3 is TGTGCCTGGAGTGTAGGGACACCCCTTTGGAATCAGCCCCAGCATTTT.

This chain uses TRBV30 with TRBJ2-7; 7 bases fit TRBD1. V lost 4 bases to trimming and J lost 5 bases; unmatched junction nucleotides: 5. Germline V gene sequence: CDR1 GTSNPN, CDR2 SVGIG (reference sequence). The CDR3 runs to 12 residues. The CDR3 loop reads CAWTTGFHEQYF. The DNA of the CDR3 is TGTGCCTGGACGACAGGGTTCCACGAGCAGTACTTC.

This chain links TRBV18 with TRBJ2-7; 7 bases align to TRBD1. The V segment lost 3 bases and the J segment 3 bases; nucleotides outside the gene matches: 5. The CDR3 runs to 14 residues. The V gene's germline CDR1 is KGHSH and CDR2 LQKENI. The CDR3 DNA follows: TGTGCCAGCTCACCGTTACAGGGGAACTACGAGCAGTACTTC. Its translation: CASSPLQGNYEQYF.

The gene calls are TRBV15 and TRBJ1-2; tentatively, D is TRBD1 (6 bases). CDR3 length equals 13 residues. Germline lookup yields CDR1 LNHNV and CDR2 YYDKDF (reference sequence). The ends were cut back, 5 bases at V and 6 bases at J, with 13 bases in the middle. CDR3 sequence: CATSRIYRDGYTF. CDR3 nucleotides: TGTGCCACCAGCCGGATTTACAGGGATGGCTACACCTTC.

The rearrangement uses TRBV19 and TRBJ1-4; 7 nucleotides line up with TRBD1. The CDR3 runs 16 residues. V lost 4 bases, J lost 1 base, and 6 bases stayed unmatched. Germline CDR1 and CDR2: LNHDA and SQIVND (reference sequence). The CDR3 reads CASSKASGGTNEKLFF. The CDR3 DNA is TGTGCCAGTAGTAAGGCTTCAGGGGGAACTAATGAAAAACTGTTTTTT.

The chain recombines TRBV9 with TRBJ2-7, with D possibly matching TRBD1 (5 bases). CDR1 and CDR2 from the germline V gene are SGDLS and YYNGEE. Trimming shortened V by 5 bases and J by 3 bases, and 15 bases separated the two germline ends. This CDR3 is 14 amino acids long. The CDR3 sequence: CASSLGPQIYEQYF. In DNA form, the CDR3 reads TGTGCCAGCAGTTTGGGGCCCCAGATCTACGAGCAGTACTTC. Filled out from reference TRBV9 and TRBJ2-7, the complete variable domain reads DSGVTQTPKHLITATGQRVTLRCSPRSGDLSVYWYQQSLDQGLQFLIQYYNGEERAKGNILERFSAQQFPDLHSELNLSSLELGDSALYFCASSLGPQIYEQYFGPGTRLTVT.

This clone was counted only a few times. The chain is built from TRBV11-2 and TRBJ1-4; no clear D gene. CDR1 is SGHAT, CDR2 FQNNGV, per germline. The CDR3 sequence is 18 residues long. The V end was cut by 0 bases, the J end by 3 bases, with 17 bases between. CDR3 loop: CASSLDQLGFGSNEKLFF. CDR3 in DNA: TGTGCCAGCAGCTTAGATCAACTGGGCTTTGGGTCTAATGAAAAACTGTTTTTT.

The rearrangement joins TRBV18 to TRBJ1-2; D possibly corresponds to TRBD1 (5 bases). CDR1 is KGHSH and CDR2 is LQKENI in the germline V gene. V lost 3 bases and J lost 8, with 16 bases in between. The CDR3 length is 14 residues. CDR3 region: CASSPGQTVLGYTF. The CDR3 DNA sequence: TGTGCCAGCTCACCGGGGCAGACAGTATTGGGCTACACCTTC.

This clone occurred many times. This chain uses TRBV2 with TRBJ1-5; 8 positions match TRBD1. V lost 4 bases and J lost 0; bases outside the gene matches: 5. Germline values: CDR1 SNHLY, CDR2 FYNNEI. The CDR3 is 16 amino acids. This chain's CDR3 is CASSVGQDYSNQPQHF. In nucleotides, the CDR3 is TGTGCCAGCAGTGTGGGACAGGACTATAGCAATCAGCCCCAGCATTTT.

The rearrangement joins TRBV7-6 to TRBJ1-2, with D perhaps matching TRBD1 (5 bases). Trimming pared 5 bases from V and 4 bases from J, leaving 11 bases between. The CDR3 has 13 residues. CDR1 and CDR2 from the germline V gene are SGHVS and FNYEAQ. CDR3 in DNA: TGTGCCAGCAGCGGGGGGGGTCGCTATGGCTACACCTTC. It is translated as CASSGGGRYGYTF.

This clone was detected only once. The chain combines TRBV2 with TRBJ1-1; TRBD1 agrees at 7 bases. The CDR3 covers 14 residues. Germline V lookup: CDR1 SNHLY, CDR2 FYNNEI. With 5 bases clipped from V and 3 bases from J, the junction kept 6 bases outside the gene matches. The CDR3 nucleotides read TGTGCCAGCAGTTTCTTCCAGGGGGACACTGAAGCTTTCTTT. Translating gives CASSFFQGDTEAFF.

The chain carries TRBV30 and TRBJ2-7; TRBD1 matches at 9 bases. There are 14 residues in the CDR3. V lost 2 bases and J lost 5; bases outside the gene matches: 7. Germline V gene sequence: CDR1 GTSNPN, CDR2 SVGIG (reference sequence). CDR3 amino acids: CAWSPGQGAHEQYF. As DNA, the CDR3 is TGTGCCTGGAGTCCGGGACAGGGCGCCCACGAGCAGTACTTC. The variable domain in full, with the rest retrieved from reference TRBV30 and TRBJ2-7, is SQTIHQWPATLVQPVGSPLSLECTVEGTSNPNLYWYRQAAGRGLQLLFYSVGIGQISSEVPQNLSASRPQDRQFILSSKKLLLSDSGFYLCAWSPGQGAHEQYFGPGTRLTVT.

There are a few counts of this clone. This rearrangement joins TRBV5-4 to TRBJ1-2, with D unresolved. The CDR3 has 13 amino acids. V lost 4 bases and J 2 bases, leaving 9 bases between the germline ends. CDR1 is SGHNT and CDR2 is YYREEE in the germline V gene (reference sequence). CDR3 nucleotide sequence: TGTGCCAGCAGCCTTGAGGCCAACTATGGCTACACCTTC. It translates to CASSLEANYGYTF.

The CDR3 sequence is CASRQRQHYGYTF. As DNA, the CDR3 is TGTGCCAGCAGGCAGAGACAGCACTATGGCTACACCTTC. This chain connects TRBV6-5 to TRBJ1-2; D might be TRBD1 (5 bases). Per germline, CDR1 MNHEY and CDR2 SVGAGI. V dropped 6 bases and J dropped 3 bases, with 11 bases sitting between them. The CDR3 covers 13 residues.

CDR3 nucleotides: TGTGCCAGCACCGGGGGCTACGAGCAGTACTTC. Its translation: CASTGGYEQYF. The rearrangement links TRBV6-6 to TRBJ2-7; a possible D gene is TRBD2 (6 bases). This CDR3 comprises 11 residues. With 7 bases removed from V and 3 bases from J, the gap between germline ends came to 7 bases. In germline, CDR1 is MNHNY, CDR2 SVGAGI (reference sequence).

This rearrangement joins TRBV6-5 to TRBJ2-1; TRBD1 is a possible D gene (6 bases). The ends were cut back, 6 bases at V and 5 bases at J, with 14 bases in the middle. CDR1 MNHEY and CDR2 SVGAGI come from the germline V gene. The CDR3 is 14 residues long. CDR3 protein: CASSPQGSHNEQFF. CDR3 DNA: TGTGCCAGCAGCCCGCAGGGGTCCCACAATGAGCAGTTCTTC.